Listed here is a single TCR beta chain. Its antigen has not been determined. No quality values exist for individual bases; no much larger clone is one base distant. From a lookup of the germline V gene, CDR1 and CDR2 are SGHAT and FQNNGV. For this chain, trimming is 5 bases at the V end and 5 bases at the J end, and the number of junction bases without a gene match is 11. There are 16 amino acids in the CDR3, from cysteine to phenylalanine inclusive. Left in the record is the CDR3 DNA by itself, 48 bases read in frame from the first base. These data originate in a study of T cell changes during pregnancy in multiple sclerosis (dated by TCRdb to between 2018 and 2021). Regarding the complete study: The study examined how the T cell repertoire changed over the course of pregnancy in women with multiple sclerosis.

Preparation of the library involved the immunoSEQ multiplex PCR assay. This immuneACCESS table, as held by TCRdb, lists in-frame sequences with V and J called but not all clones. Of the missing ones, under half trace to an unresolved V gene in checked studies; the others have no known cause. Across this sample there are about 44,000 clones, with roughly 96% seen only once. The ten top clones hold about 1% of the sample. The rearrangement joined TRBV11-2 to TRBJ2-5, with 10 bases in between that match TRBD2. Sequencing was performed on peripheral blood, taken in the second trimester of pregnancy. The clonotype originates from a female donor with multiple sclerosis, enrolled in a pregnancy study. The DNA sequence is given as TGTGCCAGCAGCCCGCCCGGTCTAGCGGGAGTGGAGACCCAGTACTTC. Translated, it gives CASSPPGLAGVETQYF.